The 22 T cell receptor beta chains reported below all come from one sample, sequenced in a study of T cells in Graves' hyperthyroidism and ophthalmopathy. TCR beta CDR3 regions were amplified from RNA. The primer set for the first-round RT-PCR of the TCR CDR3 was HTBI. From the multiplex PCR reads, TCRdb called clonotypes with MiXCR, one entry per CDR3 protein. The table has nearly 750,000 distinct CDR3 sequences, approximately 40% seen once. Sequenced sample: blood. The origin of the receptors is a woman in her forties with Graves' hyperthyroidism.

Points on this clonotype: This clone may be a read error of a much larger clone one base away. The chain couples TRBV7-9 to TRBJ2-7; 10 bases are a match to TRBD2. CDR1 is SEHNR, CDR2 FQNEAQ, per germline (reference sequence). With 5 bases clipped from V and 3 bases from J, the junction kept 4 bases outside the gene matches. CDR3 length equals 14 residues. The CDR3 loop is CASSMPSGSYEQYF. CDR3 nucleotide sequence: TGTGCCAGCAGCATGCCTAGCGGGAGCTACGAGCAGTACTTC.

The rearrangement links TRBV19 to TRBJ1-5; unclear D gene. Germline-derived CDR1 and CDR2 are LNHDA and SQIVND (reference sequence). The ends were cut back, 6 bases at V and 4 bases at J, with 13 bases in the middle. The CDR3 runs to 14 residues. The CDR3 here is CASSAVMGNQPQHF. In DNA form, the CDR3 reads TGTGCCAGTAGCGCTGTCATGGGTAATCAGCCCCAGCATTTT.

This clonotype has just a few counts. V is TRBV5-1 and J is TRBJ2-5, with D unresolved. CDR3 length: 14 amino acids. The germline V gene encodes CDR1 SGHRS and CDR2 YFSETQ. V lost 1 base to trimming and J lost 2 bases, with 9 bases between them. CDR3 amino acids: CASSLKSAQETQYF. CDR3 DNA sequence: TGCGCCAGCAGCTTGAAGTCGGCGCAAGAGACCCAGTACTTC.

This clonotype turned up a few times. The chain is built from TRBV5-1 and TRBJ2-6; D call uncertain. This CDR3 contains 16 residues. The V end was cut by 0 bases, the J end by 0 bases, with 7 bases between. Germline values: CDR1 SGHRS, CDR2 YFSETQ. Written as DNA, the CDR3 is TGCGCCAGCAGCTTGGACTCCGCCTCTGGGGCCAACGTCCTGACTTTC. Encoded protein: CASSLDSASGANVLTF.

In its sample, this clonotype was seen many times. The J gene is TRBJ1-3, the V gene TRBV15; the D gene is possibly TRBD1 (5 bases). Germline-derived CDR1 and CDR2 are LNHNV and YYDKDF (reference sequence). There are 14 residues in the CDR3. V lost 2 bases, J lost 0 bases, and 5 bases lay in between. The CDR3 here is CATSRQGSGNTIYF. The CDR3 bases are TGTGCCACCAGCAGACAGGGCTCTGGAAACACCATATATTTT.

This clonotype was seen ten or more times. The V and J genes are TRBV29-1 and TRBJ1-2, with D possibly TRBD1 on 6 matching bases. The CDR3 is 16 residues long. V was shortened by 0 bases and J by 9 bases, with 23 bases between the two germline ends. Germline lookup yields CDR1 SQVTM and CDR2 ANQGSEA. The CDR3 coding sequence is TGCAGCGTTGAAGATCTCCACGATAGGCGGGACAATCGCTACACCTTC. Amino acids: CSVEDLHDRRDNRYTF. Using reference TRBV29-1 and TRBJ1-2 for the parts outside the CDR3, the full variable domain is SAVISQKPSRDICQRGTSLTIQCQVDSQVTMMFWYRQQPGQSLTLIATANQGSEATYESGFVIDKFPISRPNLTFSTLTVSNMSPEDSSIYLCSVEDLHDRRDNRYTFGSGTRLTVV.

This clonotype was detected a few times. The V and J genes are TRBV19 and TRBJ1-1, with 8 bases identical to TRBD1. This CDR3 is 12 amino acids long. The V gene end was trimmed by 4 bases and the J gene end by 11 bases; junction bases not matched to a gene: 6. Germline V lookup: CDR1 LNHDA, CDR2 SQIVND (reference sequence). Here the CDR3 DNA reads TGTGCCAGTAGTACGATTAGACAGGGGGCTTTCTTT. As protein: CASSTIRQGAFF.

V gene TRBV7-9 combines with J gene TRBJ1-1; 8 bases align to TRBD1. Looked up from germline, CDR1 is SEHNR and CDR2 is FQNEAQ (reference sequence). The CDR3 has 16 residues. V lost 5 bases, J lost 6 bases, and 14 bases stayed unmatched. CDR3 DNA: TGTGCCAGCAGCCCCAAGGACAGGGTTAGGTTCTCTGAAGCTTTCTTT. Translating gives CASSPKDRVRFSEAFF.

At least ten counts were recorded for this clonotype. The rearrangement joins TRBV7-2 to TRBJ2-5, with D hard to call. CDR1 and CDR2 from the germline V gene are SGHTA and FQGNSA. CDR3 size: 11 residues. V gave up 8 bases and J gave up 9 bases, with 13 bases separating them. The CDR3 region has the DNA TGTGCCAGCGGCCAAGGTTGGGCCCAGTACTTC. Protein product: CASGQGWAQYF.

To note about this clonotype: A read error may be the cause here, since a much bigger clone is one base away. The CDR3, as DNA: TGCGCCAGCAGCTTACGAGGGACGGCGAAAAAGACCCAGTACTTC. It yields the protein CASSLRGTAKKTQYF. The rearrangement joins TRBV5-1 to TRBJ2-5, with D possibly called TRBD1 or TRBD2 (5 bases each). The V gene's germline CDR1 is SGHRS and CDR2 YFSETQ. Trimming left V 2 bases short and J 6 bases short, with 17 bases between. There are 15 residues in the CDR3.

The rearrangement uses TRBV6-5 and TRBJ2-6; tentative D call: TRBD1 (6 bases). The CDR3 consists of 17 residues. Germline CDR1 reads MNHEY; CDR2 reads SVGAGI. V was clipped by 5 bases and J by 0 bases, with 14 bases between them. CDR3 in DNA: TGTGCCAGCAGTGTGGGACACCGGAGCTCTGGGGCCAACGTCCTGACTTTC. It codes for CASSVGHRSSGANVLTF.

The rearrangement links TRBV7-9 to TRBJ1-4; the D gene is possibly TRBD1 (5 bases). The CDR3 covers 15 residues. V dropped 6 bases and J dropped 4 bases, with 15 bases sitting between them. Germline CDR1 reads SEHNR; CDR2 reads FQNEAQ (reference sequence). For the CDR3, the DNA is TGTGCCAGCAGTATGGGGACCATATATAATGAAAAACTGTTTTTT. It yields the protein CASSMGTIYNEKLFF.

This clonotype has at least ten counts. The CDR3 DNA is TGCGCCAGCAGCTTGGTAACCACCGGGGAGCTGTTTTTT. This codes for CASSLVTTGELFF. The V call is TRBV5-1, the J call TRBJ2-2, with D uncertain. The CDR3 loop spans 13 amino acids. Per the germline V gene, CDR1 is SGHRS and CDR2 is YFSETQ. Trimming cost V 0 bases and J 4 bases, with 4 bases left between them.

Ten or more counts support this clonotype. The chain uses TRBV20-1 and TRBJ2-7; 8 nucleotides align to TRBD1. The CDR3 contains 17 residues. Germline values: CDR1 DFQATT, CDR2 SNEGSKA (reference sequence). The V and J ends lost 1 base and 0 bases, in that order; junction bases with no gene match: 11. CDR3 loop: CSARGFDRGYSSYEQYF. The CDR3 DNA reads TGCAGTGCTAGAGGATTCGACAGGGGCTATAGCTCCTACGAGCAGTACTTC.

This clonotype was picked up a small number of times. The rearrangement uses TRBV4-3 and TRBJ1-2; D is unclear. Trimming pared 6 bases from V and 6 bases from J, leaving 20 bases between. The CDR3 is 15 residues long. Germline V gene lookup returns CDR1 LGHNA and CDR2 YSLEER. The CDR3 DNA follows: TGCGCCAGCAGAGCCGGAGTGGAGGGAGCCCATGGCTACACCTTC. This sequence encodes CASRAGVEGAHGYTF.

V is TRBV7-9 and J is TRBJ2-7, with a weak D call TRBD1 (5 bases). Germline V gives CDR1 SEHNR, CDR2 FQNEAQ (reference sequence). CDR3 length: 14 residues. Trimming stripped 6 bases from V and 4 bases from J, with 16 bases between. The CDR3 is CASRSSGWRYEQYF. Here the CDR3 DNA reads TGTGCCAGCAGATCCTCAGGGTGGCGATACGAGCAGTACTTC.

J is TRBJ2-6 and V is TRBV7-9; D possibly corresponds to TRBD1 (6 bases). This CDR3 spans 18 amino acids. Trimming shortened V by 1 base and J by 4 bases, and 17 bases separated the two germline ends. Germline V CDR1 and CDR2: SEHNR, FQNEAQ (reference sequence). The CDR3 region is CASSLGQFAGAGANVLTF. In nucleotides, the CDR3 is TGTGCCAGCAGCTTAGGCCAATTTGCAGGGGCGGGGGCCAACGTCCTGACTTTC.

The rearrangement links TRBV6-1 to TRBJ2-2; weak D call: TRBD1 (6 bases). V shed 5 bases and J shed 2 bases, with 15 bases lying between them. Looked up from germline, CDR1 is MNHNS and CDR2 is SASEGT. CDR3 length: 16 residues. The CDR3 region is CASSFRRTVNTGELFF. The CDR3 DNA sequence: TGTGCCAGCAGTTTCCGGCGGACAGTAAACACCGGGGAGCTGTTTTTT.

Of note for this clonotype: One base away lies a much larger clone, so this may be a sequencing read error. The chain is built from TRBV7-9 and TRBJ2-5, with D perhaps matching TRBD1 (5 bases). Germline V gene data show CDR1 as SEHNR and CDR2 as FQNEAQ (reference sequence). V lost 1 base, J lost 5 bases, and 11 bases lay in between. This CDR3 comprises 14 residues. CDR3 protein: CASSLDAGRETQYF. CDR3 in DNA: TGTGCCAGCAGCTTAGACGCAGGGCGGGAGACCCAGTACTTC.

The gene calls are TRBV20-1 and TRBJ2-7; D not resolved. This CDR3 spans 13 amino acids. V was cut by 3 bases and J by 2 bases, with 11 bases left in between. Germline V lookup: CDR1 DFQATT, CDR2 SNEGSKA (reference sequence). For the CDR3, the DNA is TGCAGTGCTAGGGACGGGTTAACCTACGAGCAGTACTTC. Amino acids: CSARDGLTYEQYF.

This clonotype was picked up many times. V is TRBV11-2 and J is TRBJ1-1, with 9 bases lining up with TRBD1. Trimming cost V 5 bases and J 0 bases; bases outside gene matches: 4. The germline CDR1 and CDR2 sequences are SGHAT and FQNNGV. The CDR3 is 15 residues long. The CDR3 spells CASSPDRGMNTEAFF. The DNA of the CDR3 is TGTGCCAGCAGCCCTGACAGGGGGATGAACACTGAAGCTTTCTTT.

This clonotype was picked up one time. This may be a read error, as it is one base from a much larger clone. This sequence joins TRBV10-2 and TRBJ1-1; D unclear. CDR1 is WSHSY, CDR2 SAAADI, per germline. This CDR3 is built from 12 residues. As DNA, the CDR3 is TGTGCCATCTGTGAGAATTTAAGTGAAGCTTTCTTT. Translated, it gives CAICENLSEAFF.